This T cell receptor (beta chain) derives from a study of identical twins. Overall study results and limits: Abundant cord blood beta clonotypes carried fewer insertions; memory repertoires showed none.

Germline CDR1 reads DFQATT; CDR2 reads SNEGSKA (reference sequence). This CDR3 is built from 14 residues. cDNA molecules carried unique molecular identifiers, and template switching added a universal primer site. TCRdb ran MiXCR on the 5' RACE reads and lists one entry per CDR3 protein. The sample holds about 1.7 million distinct CDR3 sequences, more than 30% seen once. As for this clonotype: The antigen is not known.

The genes are TRBV20-1 and TRBJ2-4, with D maybe TRBD2 (6 bases). Matching the DNA end better, TRBJ2-5 makes the J call doubtful. Sequencing was done on a sample of cord blood. This receptor was taken from a newborn girl in good health. Written as DNA, the CDR3 is TGCAGTGCTGGGACCGGAGGGGCGCAAGAGACCCAGTACTTC. Amino acids: CSAGTGGAQETQYF.